This is a list of T cell receptor beta chains from one sample in a study of blood T cells in healthy people across ages. MiXCR was run by TCRdb on the 5' RACE reads, yielding one entry per CDR3 protein. Seen here are around 2 million distinct CDR3 sequences, approximately 40% observed once, and the top ten hold more than 20%. The material sequenced was blood. Every receptor here comes from a human donor in good health. The CDR3 runs from the conserved cysteine through the conserved F or W. Clone size is shown for a subset of rows, as once, few, many or a class of expanded clone.

clone size	CDR3 length	V gene	J gene	CDR3 protein
many	13	TRBV12-3/TRBV12-4	TRBJ2-7	CASSFSISYEQYF
NA	15	TRBV2	TRBJ2-1	CASSRISGTSYEQFF
NA	13	TRBV5-1	TRBJ2-3	CASGTGPTDTQYF
NA	13	TRBV11-2	TRBJ2-2	CASSLYSTGELFF
NA	14	TRBV9	TRBJ2-3	CASSVTSGGNTQYF
NA	17	TRBV18	TRBJ2-1	CASSPRLAGSALNEQFF
NA	14	TRBV7-2	TRBJ1-2	CASSSRTGSGGYTF
few	14	TRBV5-1	TRBJ1-2	CASSDAGEGYGYTF
NA	17	TRBV28	TRBJ2-3	CASSSYADSRGVDTQYF
once	17	TRBV11-2	TRBJ1-1	CASSPLQGYQANTEAFF
NA	13	TRBV12-3/TRBV12-4	TRBJ2-3	CASSFIGGDTQYF
few	13	TRBV7-2	TRBJ1-2	CASSLGGRSGYTF
few	18	TRBV20-1	TRBJ1-5	CSARRARGGRLGNQPQHF